These 14 T cell receptor beta chains share one sample of origin, sequenced in a study of blood T cell repertoires in COVID-19. Data came from immunoSEQ multiplex PCR; TCRdb stores just in-frame clones and leaves some out. The profile shows roughly 260,000 clones, about 87% of them singletons. The sequenced sample was peripheral blood. Receptor source: a man in his 60s who had recovered from COVID-19.

This chain joins TRBV7-8 and TRBJ1-2; the D gene is possibly TRBD1 (5 bases). V was shortened by 0 bases and J by 7 bases, with 9 bases between the two germline ends. CDR3 length equals 13 residues. Germline V CDR1 and CDR2: SGHVS, FQNEAQ. The CDR3 loop reads CASSLAQGGGYTF. CDR3 nucleotides: TGTGCCAGCAGCTTAGCGCAGGGAGGTGGCTACACCTTC.

The chain is built from TRBV2 and TRBJ2-2; 12 nucleotides match TRBD1. The CDR3 is 14 amino acids. The germline CDR1 and CDR2 sequences are SNHLY and FYNNEI. The V segment lost 7 bases and the J segment 6 bases; nucleotides outside the gene matches: 3. The CDR3 loop is CASMGQGAAGELFF. Here the CDR3 DNA reads TGTGCCAGCATGGGACAGGGGGCGGCCGGGGAGCTGTTTTTT. The full variable domain, completed using reference TRBV2 and TRBJ2-2, is EPEVTQTPSHQVTQMGQEVILRCVPISNHLYFYWYRQILGQKVEFLVSFYNNEISEKSEIFDDQFSVERPDGSNFTLKIRSTKLEDSAMYFCASMGQGAAGELFFGEGSRLTVL.

The chain couples TRBV7-3 to TRBJ1-2; TRBD1 matches at 7 bases. Per germline, CDR1 SGHTA and CDR2 FQGTGA. V trimming: 0 bases; J trimming: 6 bases; junction bases outside the gene matches: 1. The CDR3 totals 13 residues. The CDR3 region is CASSLTRGDGYTF. CDR3 in DNA: TGTGCCAGCAGCTTAACCAGGGGGGATGGCTACACCTTC.

As for this clone: This sample also contains other DNA sequences that code for the same CDR3. This chain uses TRBV7-2 with TRBJ2-5; 13 bases are shared with TRBD2. Germline assignment: CDR1 SGHTA and CDR2 FQGNSA. The CDR3 loop spans 16 amino acids. Trimming cost V 3 bases and J 1 base; bases outside gene matches: 2. Written as DNA, the CDR3 is TGTGCCAGCAGCTTGGGACTAGCGGGGAGCCAAGAGACCCAGTACTTC. Protein: CASSLGLAGSQETQYF.

This clone was seen more than once but under ten times. The chain uses TRBV5-1 and TRBJ2-1, with D tentatively TRBD1 (6 bases). This CDR3 comprises 14 residues. Germline CDR1 and CDR2: SGHRS and YFSETQ. V was trimmed by 4 bases and J by 0 bases, leaving 8 bases between them. This CDR3 is CASSADSSYNEQFF. The CDR3 nucleotides are TGCGCCAGCAGCGCGGACAGCTCCTACAATGAGCAGTTCTTC.

The rearrangement links TRBV7-3 to TRBJ2-7, with D possibly being TRBD1 (5 bases). CDR3 length: 15 residues. The V gene's germline CDR1 is SGHTA and CDR2 FQGTGA. V was pared by 5 bases and J by 3 bases, with 17 bases between. Here the CDR3 reads CASSPGGAAGYEQYF. In DNA, the CDR3 is TGTGCCAGCAGCCCCGGTGGGGCAGCCGGCTACGAGCAGTACTTC.

The rearrangement links TRBV5-5 to TRBJ1-5, with D unresolved. The ends were cut back, 3 bases at V and 6 bases at J, with 16 bases in the middle. This CDR3 is 15 amino acids long. Germline-derived CDR1 and CDR2 are SGHKS and YYEKEE (reference sequence). The CDR3 DNA sequence: TGTGCCAGCAGCTCCCGCGGGGAATTAGGTCAGCCCCAGCATTTT. Translation: CASSSRGELGQPQHF.

This clone has only a few counts. The chain is built from TRBV5-1 and TRBJ2-1; possible D gene TRBD1, 7 bases. This CDR3 comprises 14 residues. Trimming cost V 4 bases and J 4 bases, with 12 bases left between them. Germline-derived CDR1 and CDR2 are SGHRS and YFSETQ. CDR3 bases: TGCGCCAGCAGCGGCGGGACAGCTTACAATGAGCAGTTCTTC. Protein sequence: CASSGGTAYNEQFF.

Only one count was recorded for this clone. The rearrangement uses TRBV6-5 and TRBJ2-7, with TRBD1 matching 8 bases. The CDR3 covers 14 residues. V dropped 7 bases and J dropped 2; count of bases not matched to a gene: 7. From germline, CDR1 is MNHEY and CDR2 SVGAGI. The CDR3 is CASITTGAAYEQYF. In nucleotides, the CDR3 is TGTGCCAGCATTACGACAGGGGCAGCCTACGAGCAGTACTTC.

The chain recombines TRBV7-2 with TRBJ2-7; D is unresolved. Germline V gene data show CDR1 as SGHTA and CDR2 as FQGNSA. Trimming cost V 1 base and J 3 bases, with 10 bases left between them. CDR3 length equals 14 residues. The CDR3 nucleotides read TGTGCCAGCAGCTTAGGGCACACCTTCTACGAGCAGTACTTC. Its protein is CASSLGHTFYEQYF.

In its sample, this clone was seen a few times. The CDR3 loop is CASSQGRGEKLFF. The CDR3 DNA sequence: TGTGCCAGCAGCCAAGGGAGGGGTGAAAAACTGTTTTTT. The chain has TRBV4-2 and TRBJ1-4; tentative D call: TRBD1 (5 bases). The CDR3 has 13 amino acids. V was pared by 1 base and J by 7 bases, with 7 bases between. The germline V gene has CDR1 LGHNA and CDR2 YNFKEQ.

The CDR3 DNA is TGTGCCAGCAGCCCTTTGGCACAGGGCCCCCCAGATACGCAGTATTTT. It translates to CASSPLAQGPPDTQYF. The chain is built from TRBV3-1 (or the pseudogene TRBV3-2) and TRBJ2-3; a possible D gene is TRBD1 (6 bases). Trimming took 4 bases from V and 4 from J, leaving 18 bases between them. Germline CDR1 and CDR2: LGHDT and YNNKEL (reference sequence). The CDR3 sequence is 16 residues long.

The J gene is TRBJ2-3, the V gene TRBV30; possibly TRBD2 for D (7 bases). Between the trimmed V and J ends, which lost 3 bases and 2 bases, there was a span of 15 bases. The CDR3 totals 15 residues. Germline V gene lookup returns CDR1 GTSNPN and CDR2 SVGIG (reference sequence). The CDR3 coding sequence is TGTGCCTGGAGGCGCGCGGGGGCCCTCACAGATACGCAGTATTTT. Translating it yields CAWRRAGALTDTQYF.

The V gene is TRBV2, the J gene TRBJ2-3; no definite D call. Germline lookup yields CDR1 SNHLY and CDR2 FYNNEI. The V and J ends lost 5 bases and 6 bases respectively, with 9 bases between them. The CDR3 extends over 12 amino acids. The CDR3 spells CASSLLTDTQYF. CDR3 sequence (DNA): TGTGCCAGCAGTTTATTGACTGATACGCAGTATTTT.